The next 6 T cell receptor beta chains were all read from a single sample in a study of response to subunit inactivated influenza vaccine. TCRdb reprocessed the RT-PCR reads via MiXCR and lists one record per CDR3 protein. The repertoire holds about 240,000 distinct CDR3 sequences, 12% seen once, with 7.8% in the top ten. This specimen was non-naive T cells sorted from PBMCs, taken around 14 days before vaccination. Receptors originate from a man between 50 and 59 years old who received an inactivated influenza vaccine.

This clonotype was counted only a few times. CDR3 sequence (DNA): TGTGCCAGCAGCTCGGGGGGTTACGGGACAGGGCAACGAGCTTTCTTT. Protein sequence: CASSSGGYGTGQRAFF. The rearrangement uses TRBV7-3 and TRBJ1-1; 9 nucleotides agree with TRBD1. V gave up 4 bases and J gave up 10 bases; unmatched junction bases: 16. Germline V gene lookup returns CDR1 SGHTA and CDR2 FQGTGA. This CDR3 is built from 16 residues.

In the case of this clonotype: The conserved phenylalanine or tryptophan is not found at the CDR3 terminus, so this likely reflects a read error. The chain combines TRBV7-3 with TRBJ2-1, with 7 bases matching TRBD2. This CDR3 has 15 amino acids. The germline CDR1 and CDR2 sequences are SGHTA and FQGTGA. CDR3 bases: TGTGCCATCAGCTTTGCTAGCGGAGGCTACAATGAGCAGTTCTTG. Amino acid sequence: CAISFASGGYNEQFL.

This clonotype was seen ten or more times. V usage is TRBV4-1 and J usage is TRBJ2-6; 7 bases map to TRBD1. V lost 4 bases and J lost 3; bases outside the gene matches: 3. Germline V CDR1 and CDR2: MGHRA, YSYEKL. This CDR3 has 15 amino acids. The CDR3 protein is CASSPTGVGANVLTF. The DNA for the CDR3 is TGCGCCAGCAGCCCTACAGGGGTTGGGGCCAACGTCCTGACTTTC.

This clonotype has a handful of counts. This chain links TRBV28 with TRBJ1-2; 12 nucleotides agree with TRBD1. V trimming: 4 bases; J trimming: 5 bases; junction bases outside the gene matches: 8. CDR3 length equals 16 residues. From germline, CDR1 is MDHEN and CDR2 SYDVKM. The CDR3 loop reads CASSSPGQGAWYGYTF. In DNA, the CDR3 is TGTGCCAGCAGTTCCCCGGGACAGGGGGCTTGGTATGGCTACACCTTC.

This clonotype has a count of ten or more. V and J are TRBV12-3 or TRBV12-4 and TRBJ2-1; D perhaps matches TRBD2 (6 bases). V was pared by 7 bases and J by 6 bases, with 16 bases between. This CDR3 spans 14 amino acids. CDR3 sequence (DNA): TGTGCCAGCACGGGGACTCAACGGGTCAATGAGCAGTTCTTC. This encodes CASTGTQRVNEQFF.

The chain combines TRBV18 with TRBJ2-1, with 10 bases matching TRBD2. Looked up from germline, CDR1 is KGHSH and CDR2 is LQKENI. The CDR3 consists of 14 residues. Trimming removed 3 bases from V and 5 bases from J; junction bases left unmatched: 1. This chain's CDR3 is CASSPGLADNEQFF. DNA for the CDR3: TGTGCCAGCTCACCCGGACTAGCGGACAATGAGCAGTTCTTC.